This T cell receptor (beta chain) was identified during a study of T cells in Graves' hyperthyroidism and ophthalmopathy. Study conclusions and caveats: In the analysis, a 13 V-J model separated ophthalmopathy from stable hyperthyroidism. Most expanded thyroid clonotypes above 0.001 recurred in blood.

The TCR beta CDR3 regions underwent amplification using RNA transcripts as the source. In the first-round RT-PCR of the TCR CDR3, the HTBI primer set was used. Each CDR3 protein is one row after TCRdb ran MiXCR on the multiplex PCR reads. The sample has around 600,000 distinct CDR3 sequences; approximately 15% are singletons. Investigators excluded patients with uncontrolled infection, other autoimmune disease, pregnancy or lactation. This clonotype was recorded many times. Its antigen is currently unknown. This CDR3 has 19 residues. Germline CDR1 reads MNHEY; CDR2 reads SVGEGT. V was clipped by 4 bases and J by 3 bases; unmatched bases: 19.

Sequencing was done on a sample of blood. The J gene is TRBJ2-7, the V gene TRBV6-2 or TRBV6-3; 9 positions match TRBD1. The source is a woman younger than 35 with Graves' ophthalmopathy. CDR3 bases: TGTGCCAGCAGTTCCTCCGGGACAGGGCAAACCAGCCACCGCTACGAGCAGTACTTC. The encoded protein is CASSSSGTGQTSHRYEQYF.